This T cell receptor (beta chain) was obtained from a study of breast tumors, draining lymph nodes, adjacent tissues. Samples came from axillary lymph nodes draining the breast cancer. V lost 4 bases, J lost 1 base, and 9 bases stayed unmatched. Germline V gene sequence: CDR1 SGHVS, CDR2 FQNEAQ. The CDR3 has 18 amino acids. Note on this clonotype: Antigen unknown.

TCRdb used MiXCR to reprocess the multiplex PCR reads, holding one entry per CDR3 protein. Here the sample spans about 89,000 distinct CDR3 sequences, approximately 30% being singletons. General observations from the study: Tumors had less TCR diversity than lymph nodes, more than nontumor tissue. Data fit most tumor T cells coming from lymph node, expanding in tumor. That most tumor T cells come from lymph nodes remained unproven.

This sequence originates from a female donor with breast cancer. Some clones in this sample may be carry-over from other donors' samples. The genes are TRBV7-8 and TRBJ2-1; TRBD2 matches at 11 bases. The specimen was axillary lymph node tissue. The CDR3 sequence is CASSSGLAGVGSYNEQFF. Here the CDR3 DNA reads TGTGCCAGCAGCTCTGGACTAGCGGGTGTAGGTTCCTACAATGAGCAGTTCTTC.